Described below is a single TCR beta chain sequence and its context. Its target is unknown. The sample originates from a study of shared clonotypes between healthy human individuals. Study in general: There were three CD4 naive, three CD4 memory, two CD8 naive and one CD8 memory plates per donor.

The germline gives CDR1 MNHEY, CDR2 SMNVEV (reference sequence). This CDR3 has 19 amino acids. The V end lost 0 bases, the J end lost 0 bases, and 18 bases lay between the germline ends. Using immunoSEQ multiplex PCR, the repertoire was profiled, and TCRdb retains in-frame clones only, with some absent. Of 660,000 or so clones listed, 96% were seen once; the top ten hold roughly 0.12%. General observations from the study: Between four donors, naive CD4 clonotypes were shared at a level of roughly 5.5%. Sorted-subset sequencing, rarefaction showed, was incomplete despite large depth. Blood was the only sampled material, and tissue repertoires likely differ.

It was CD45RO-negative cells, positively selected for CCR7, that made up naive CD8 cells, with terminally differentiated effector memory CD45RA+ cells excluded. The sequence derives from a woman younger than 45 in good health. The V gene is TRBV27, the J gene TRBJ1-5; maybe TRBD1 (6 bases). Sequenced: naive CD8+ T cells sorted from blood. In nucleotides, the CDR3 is TGTGCCAGCAGTTTATCGGGCAGGGGCCCGTATACTAGCAATCAGCCCCAGCATTTT. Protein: CASSLSGRGPYTSNQPQHF.